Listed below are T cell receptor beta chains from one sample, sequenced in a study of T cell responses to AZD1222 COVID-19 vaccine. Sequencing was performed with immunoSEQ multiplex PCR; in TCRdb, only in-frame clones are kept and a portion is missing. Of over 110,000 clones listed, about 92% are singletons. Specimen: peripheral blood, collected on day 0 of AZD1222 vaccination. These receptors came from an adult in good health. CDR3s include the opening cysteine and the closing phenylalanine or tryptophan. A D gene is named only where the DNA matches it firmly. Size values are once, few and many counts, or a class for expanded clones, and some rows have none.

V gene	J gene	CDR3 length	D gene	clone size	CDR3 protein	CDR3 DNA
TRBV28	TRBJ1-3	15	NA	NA	CASSLSLGAGNTIYF	TGTGCCAGCAGCCTTTCTCTAGGGGCTGGAAACACCATATATTTT
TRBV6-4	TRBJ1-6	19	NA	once	CASSGGGKGLGSIWSPLHF	TGTGCCAGCAGTGGGGGAGGCAAGGGCCTAGGGAGTATCTGGTCACCCCTCCACTTT
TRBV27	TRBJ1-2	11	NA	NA	CAIRWGDGYTF	TGTGCCATTCGCTGGGGGGATGGCTACACCTTC
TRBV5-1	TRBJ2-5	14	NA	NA	CASSVGILKETQYF	TGCGCCAGCAGCGTTGGAATATTAAAAGAGACCCAGTACTTC
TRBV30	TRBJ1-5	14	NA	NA	CAWSVTGAGQPQHF	TGTGCCTGGAGTGTAACGGGGGCTGGTCAGCCCCAGCATTTT
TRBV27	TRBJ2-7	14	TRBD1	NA	CASSPGDSPYEQYF	TGTGCCAGCAGTCCCGGGGACAGCCCCTACGAGCAGTACTTC
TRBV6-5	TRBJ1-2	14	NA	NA	CASSFPWANYGYTF	TGTGCCAGCAGTTTCCCCTGGGCTAACTATGGCTACACCTTC
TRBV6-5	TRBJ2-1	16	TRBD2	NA	CASSYMGGSTVNEQFF	TGTGCCAGCAGTTACATGGGCGGGAGTACAGTCAATGAGCAGTTCTTC
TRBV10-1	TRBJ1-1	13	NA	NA	CASRPGSGTEAFF	TGCGCCAGCCGACCGGGGAGCGGCACTGAAGCTTTCTTT
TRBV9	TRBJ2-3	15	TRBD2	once	CASSSGLAVGDTQYF	TGTGCCAGCAGCTCGGGACTAGCGGTCGGCGATACGCAGTATTTT
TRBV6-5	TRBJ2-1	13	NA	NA	CASSRGLNNEQFF	TGTGCCAGCAGTCGCGGACTCAACAATGAGCAGTTCTTC
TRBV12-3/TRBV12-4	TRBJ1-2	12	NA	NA	CASTLTKGGYTF	TGTGCCAGCACCTTAACGAAGGGGGGCTACACCTTC
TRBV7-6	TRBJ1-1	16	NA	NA	CASSLISGTVNTEAFF	TGTGCCAGCAGCTTAATCAGTGGGACGGTGAACACTGAAGCTTTCTTT
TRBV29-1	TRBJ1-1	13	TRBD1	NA	CSVVTGVNTEAFF	TGCAGCGTTGTAACAGGGGTGAACACTGAAGCTTTCTTT
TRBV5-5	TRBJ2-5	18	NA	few	CASSFLRGLGGFEETQYF	TGTGCCAGCAGCTTTCTCAGGGGTTTAGGAGGATTCGAAGAGACCCAGTACTTC
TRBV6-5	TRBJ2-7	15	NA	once	CASSKGQGRSYEQYF	TGTGCCAGCAGCAAGGGTCAGGGCAGATCCTACGAGCAGTACTTC
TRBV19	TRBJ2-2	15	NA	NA	CASSSRFANTGELFF	TGTGCCAGTAGTAGCAGGTTCGCGAACACCGGGGAGCTGTTTTTT
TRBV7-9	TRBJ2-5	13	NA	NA	CASSLSGFETQYF	TGTGCCAGCAGCTTGAGTGGTTTTGAGACCCAGTACTTC
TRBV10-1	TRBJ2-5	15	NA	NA	CASSRGLAAQETQYF	TGCGCCAGCAGTCGGGGGCTAGCGGCCCAAGAGACCCAGTACTTC
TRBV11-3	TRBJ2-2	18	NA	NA	CASSLTDIGTRNTGELFF	TGTGCCAGCAGCTTAACGGACATTGGGACTCGGAACACCGGGGAGCTGTTTTTT
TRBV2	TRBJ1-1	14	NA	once	CASITNRLNTEAFF	TGTGCCAGCATCACTAATAGGCTGAACACTGAAGCTTTCTTT
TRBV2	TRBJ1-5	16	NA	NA	CASTPVDRVPNQPQHF	TGTGCCAGCACGCCGGTCGATCGGGTCCCTAATCAGCCCCAGCATTTT
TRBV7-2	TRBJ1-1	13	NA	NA	CASSYRLNTEAFF	TGTGCCAGCAGCTATCGGTTGAACACTGAAGCTTTCTTT
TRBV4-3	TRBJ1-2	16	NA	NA	CASSQDLANRVYGYTF	TGCGCCAGCAGCCAAGATCTGGCGAACAGGGTCTATGGCTACACCTTC
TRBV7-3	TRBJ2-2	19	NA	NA	CASSFSLTPGPRNTGELFF	TGTGCCAGCAGCTTTTCCCTTACCCCGGGACCGAGGAACACCGGGGAGCTGTTTTTT
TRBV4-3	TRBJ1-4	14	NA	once	CASSQVGGNEKLFF	TGCGCCAGCAGCCAAGTGGGGGGTAATGAAAAACTGTTTTTT
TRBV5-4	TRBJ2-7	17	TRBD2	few	CASSPMEQRGLTYEQYF	TGTGCCAGCAGCCCGATGGAGCAGCGGGGGCTTACCTACGAGCAGTACTTC
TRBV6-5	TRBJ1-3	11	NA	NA	CASSLGNTIYF	TGTGCCAGCAGTCTCGGGAACACCATATATTTT
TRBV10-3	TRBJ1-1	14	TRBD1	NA	CAISVGGAGTEAFF	TGTGCCATCAGTGTAGGGGGCGCGGGGACTGAAGCTTTCTTT
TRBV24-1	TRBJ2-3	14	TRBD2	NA	CATRASGSVDTQYF	TGTGCCACCAGAGCTAGCGGGAGTGTAGATACGCAGTATTTT
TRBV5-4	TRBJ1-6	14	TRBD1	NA	CASSLDRGGSPLHF	TGTGCCAGCAGCTTGGACAGGGGTGGATCACCCCTCCACTTT
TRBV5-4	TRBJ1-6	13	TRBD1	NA	CASSSLTGVPLHF	TGTGCCAGCAGCTCCTTGACAGGGGTACCCCTCCACTTT
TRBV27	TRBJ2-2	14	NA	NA	CASSLEGNTGELFF	TGTGCCAGCAGTTTAGAGGGAAACACCGGGGAGCTGTTTTTT
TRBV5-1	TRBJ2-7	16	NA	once	CASSVGDLAPSYEQYF	TGCGCCAGCAGCGTAGGTGACCTCGCTCCTTCGTACGAGCAGTACTTC
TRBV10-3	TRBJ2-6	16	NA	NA	CAISEGFNSGANVLTF	TGTGCCATCTCAGAGGGGTTCAACTCTGGGGCCAACGTCCTGACTTTC
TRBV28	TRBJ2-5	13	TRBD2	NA	CASSGEGRETQYF	TGTGCCAGCAGTGGGGAGGGTCGGGAGACCCAGTACTTC
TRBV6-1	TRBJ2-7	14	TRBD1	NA	CASSLRTGFREQYF	TGTGCCAGCAGTTTGCGGACAGGGTTTCGAGAGCAGTACTTC
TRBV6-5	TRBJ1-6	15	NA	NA	CASSFIGGNNSPLHF	TGTGCCAGCAGTTTCATAGGGGGTAATAATTCACCCCTCCACTTT